The 30 T cell receptor beta chains below all came from one sample that was sequenced in a study of T cell responses to AZD1222 COVID-19 vaccine. TCRdb's table, derived via immunoSEQ multiplex PCR, lists solely in-frame clones and lacks some. The sample includes 150,000 or so clones, under 95% of them seen just once. The sequencing used peripheral blood, collected 28 days after the second AZD1222 dose. These receptors were taken from an adult who received the AZD1222 COVID-19 vaccine.

CDR3 residues: CASSLAGGPGDTQYF. The CDR3 coding sequence is TGTGCCAGCAGCTTAGCGGGGGGGCCGGGAGATACGCAGTATTTT. The chain links TRBV13 to TRBJ2-3; 8 bases agree with TRBD2. The germline V gene encodes CDR1 PRHDT and CDR2 FYEKMQ (reference sequence). The CDR3 has 15 amino acids. Unmatched junction bases numbered 5, after V lost 1 base and J lost 5 bases.

CDR3 in DNA: TGTGCCAGCAGCCAAGATGGGGGGGGAGGTGGCACTGAAGCTTTCTTT. Residues: CASSQDGGGGGTEAFF. The chain couples TRBV3-1 (or the pseudogene TRBV3-2) to TRBJ1-1, with a tentative D call TRBD1 (5 bases). The CDR3 totals 16 residues. Germline CDR1 and CDR2: LGHDT and YNNKEL (reference sequence). Trimming removed 0 bases from V and 4 bases from J, with 15 bases in between.

The gene calls are TRBV25-1 and TRBJ1-2; 8 bases fit TRBD1. Germline assignment: CDR1 MGHDK and CDR2 SYGVNS. J was trimmed by 5 bases and V by 8 bases; bases with no gene match: 4. There are 12 residues in the CDR3. As DNA, the CDR3 is TGTGCCAGCCAGGGGGCACGATATGGCTACACCTTC. The encoded protein is CASQGARYGYTF.

The J gene is TRBJ1-5, the V gene TRBV15; D is uncertain. Per germline, CDR1 LNHNV and CDR2 YYDKDF (reference sequence). The CDR3 has 19 residues. V dropped 6 bases and J dropped 5 bases, with 29 bases sitting between them. The CDR3 loop is CATSRTHFGRTADYQPQHF. DNA for the CDR3: TGTGCCACCAGTCGTACCCATTTCGGTCGGACGGCGGACTATCAGCCCCAGCATTTT.

The V gene is TRBV7-8, the J gene TRBJ2-2; 8 bases line up with TRBD1. Germline V gives CDR1 SGHVS, CDR2 FQNEAQ. The CDR3 contains 17 residues. Germline trimming cut 3 bases from V and 3 bases from J; bases unmatched to any gene: 9. The CDR3 loop is CASSLQPGQVYTGELFF. As DNA, the CDR3 is TGTGCCAGCAGCTTGCAACCGGGACAGGTTTACACCGGGGAGCTGTTTTTT.

The chain uses TRBV5-4 and TRBJ1-6; 7 bases map to TRBD1. The CDR3 has 15 residues. The junction had 6 bases not matched to a gene; V was cut back by 2 bases and J by 7 bases. Germline CDR1 is SGHNT and CDR2 is YYREEE (reference sequence). The CDR3: CASSFRTGENSPLHF. Here the CDR3 DNA reads TGTGCCAGCAGCTTTAGGACAGGCGAGAATTCACCCCTCCACTTT.

The V and J genes are TRBV12-3 or TRBV12-4 and TRBJ2-5, with D possibly called TRBD1 or TRBD2 (6 bases each). The CDR3 length is 12 residues. Trimming left V 7 bases short and J 5 bases short, with 11 bases between. CDR3 sequence: CASTRGRETQYF. DNA of the CDR3: TGTGCCAGCACCCGGGGGCGGGAGACCCAGTACTTC.

The chain carries TRBV19 and TRBJ1-2; 9 nucleotides match TRBD1. This CDR3 has 17 residues. From germline, CDR1 is LNHDA and CDR2 SQIVND (reference sequence). J gave up 6 bases and V 7 bases, and 18 bases lay outside the gene matches. CDR3 sequence reads: CASTSHWTGAPSDGYTF. For the CDR3, the DNA is TGTGCCAGTACCTCACATTGGACAGGGGCCCCGTCCGATGGCTACACCTTC.

V is TRBV5-4 and J is TRBJ1-4; 11 bases fit TRBD1. V lost 4 bases, J lost 8 bases, and 7 bases stayed unmatched. Germline V gives CDR1 SGHNT, CDR2 YYREEE (reference sequence). This CDR3 contains 15 residues. DNA of the CDR3: TGTGCCAGCAGCGCTCCGGGACAGGGGGAAGAAAAACTGTTTTTT. The encoded protein is CASSAPGQGEEKLFF. The variable domain in full, completed from reference TRBV5-4 and TRBJ1-4, reads ETGVTQSPTHLIKTRGQQVTLRCSSQSGHNTVSWYQQALGQGPQFIFQYYREEENGRGNFPPRFSGLQFPNYSSELNVNALELDDSALYLCASSAPGQGEEKLFFGSGTQLSVL.

The chain combines TRBV19 with TRBJ1-1; maybe TRBD1 (6 bases). CDR1 is LNHDA and CDR2 is SQIVND in the germline V gene (reference sequence). V was pared by 4 bases and J by 5 bases, with 14 bases between. This CDR3 spans 14 amino acids. The CDR3 region has the DNA TGTGCCAGTAGTAGACGGACAGTAGGGACTGAAGCTTTCTTT. This codes for CASSRRTVGTEAFF.

V and J are TRBV5-1 and TRBJ1-4; D not certain. This CDR3 spans 17 amino acids. Trimming removed 0 bases at V and 1 base at J, with 13 bases between. The germline CDR1 and CDR2 sequences are SGHRS and YFSETQ. The CDR3 nucleotides read TGCGCCAGCAGCTTGGGGATACTAGGAGGAACTAATGAAAAACTGTTTTTT. This gives the protein CASSLGILGGTNEKLFF.

The gene calls are TRBV6-5 and TRBJ2-5, with a tentative D call TRBD2 (5 bases). Germline V gene sequence: CDR1 MNHEY, CDR2 SVGAGI. The CDR3 extends over 15 amino acids. V gave up 0 bases and J gave up 1 base, with 9 bases separating them. Written as DNA, the CDR3 is TGTGCCAGCAGTTACTCGGGGAGAAGCCAAGAGACCCAGTACTTC. Translated: CASSYSGRSQETQYF.

This clone occurred a few times. This sequence joins TRBV6-1 and TRBJ1-3; no firm D call. The CDR3 loop spans 15 amino acids. Germline-derived CDR1 and CDR2 are MNHNS and SASEGT. V lost 1 base and J 2 bases, leaving 9 bases between the germline ends. The CDR3 region has the DNA TGTGCCAGCAGTGAAGTGGTCAGGCCTGGAAACACCATATATTTT. Translation: CASSEVVRPGNTIYF.

Points on this clone: One end of the junction fails to match germline, which may point to a read error. The chain links TRBV18 to TRBJ2-1; D remains ambiguous. Germline-derived CDR1 and CDR2 are KGHSH and LQKENI. The CDR3 covers 13 residues. The CDR3 sequence: CASSPGQPNQQFF. Here the CDR3 DNA reads TGTGCCAGCTCACCCGGCCAGCCCAATCAGCAGTTCTTC. The complete variable domain, with remaining parts taken from reference TRBV18 and TRBJ2-1, reads NAGVMQNPRHLVRRRGQEARLRCSPMKGHSHVYWYRQLPEEGLKFMVYLQKENIIDESGMPKERFSAEFPKEGPSILRIQQVVRGDSAAYFCASSPGQPNQQFFGPGTRLTVL.

The gene calls are TRBV9 and TRBJ2-7; D unresolved. CDR3 size: 13 residues. Germline CDR1 and CDR2: SGDLS and YYNGEE. With 0 bases removed from V and 5 bases from J, the gap between germline ends came to 9 bases. CDR3 amino acids: CASSVGSWDEQYF. Written as DNA, the CDR3 is TGTGCCAGCAGCGTAGGGTCCTGGGACGAGCAGTACTTC.

The V and J genes are TRBV9 and TRBJ1-2, with D hard to call. Germline V gene data show CDR1 as SGDLS and CDR2 as YYNGEE. This CDR3 contains 15 residues. V gave up 0 bases and J gave up 5 bases, with 14 bases separating them. CDR3 nucleotides: TGTGCCAGCAGCGTAGATAATAATTGGAGTTATGGCTACACCTTC. Its translation: CASSVDNNWSYGYTF.

The genes are TRBV30 and TRBJ1-2, with a tentative D call TRBD1 (5 bases). This CDR3 is built from 15 residues. The germline CDR1 and CDR2 sequences are GTSNPN and SVGIG (reference sequence). Between the trimmed V and J ends, which lost 1 base and 1 base, there was a span of 13 bases. The CDR3 sequence: CAWSGGQGDNYGYTF. The CDR3 nucleotides are TGTGCCTGGAGTGGCGGGCAGGGTGATAACTATGGCTACACCTTC.

CDR3 sequence (DNA): TGCGCCAGCAGCTTGGCCAGGGGTACCGGGGAGCTGTTTTTT. This sequence encodes CASSLARGTGELFF. This rearrangement joins TRBV5-1 to TRBJ2-2; possible D gene TRBD1, 6 bases. Germline V gives CDR1 SGHRS, CDR2 YFSETQ. The CDR3 is 14 amino acids. Trimming left V 0 bases short and J 5 bases short, with 8 bases between.

The chain joins TRBV2 to TRBJ1-4, with D possibly being TRBD1 (5 bases). Germline V gives CDR1 SNHLY, CDR2 FYNNEI. The CDR3 contains 14 residues. V lost 3 bases, J lost 4 bases, and 9 bases lay in between. DNA of the CDR3: TGTGCCAGCAGTGAGACAGAGGTTAATGAAAAACTGTTTTTT. Its protein product is CASSETEVNEKLFF.

This clone is a singleton in its sample. The chain uses TRBV25-1 and TRBJ2-3; D remains unclear. The CDR3 has 11 amino acids. Per germline, CDR1 MGHDK and CDR2 SYGVNS. With 6 bases removed from V and 6 bases from J, the gap between germline ends came to 7 bases. CDR3 sequence: CASSVTDTQYF. For the CDR3, the DNA is TGTGCCAGCAGCGTCACGGATACGCAGTATTTT.

J is TRBJ1-2 and V is TRBV28, with D perhaps TRBD1 (5 bases). The CDR3 loop spans 16 amino acids. V shed 4 bases and J shed 6 bases, with 21 bases lying between them. CDR1 MDHEN and CDR2 SYDVKM come from the germline V gene. CDR3 residues: CASSSHGLSQGDGYTF. CDR3 DNA sequence: TGTGCCAGCAGTTCTCATGGGTTATCTCAGGGTGATGGCTACACCTTC.

The chain combines TRBV9 with TRBJ1-2; D is undetermined. V shed 4 bases and J shed 1 base, with 5 bases lying between them. Germline V gene lookup returns CDR1 SGDLS and CDR2 YYNGEE. The CDR3 is 12 residues long. CDR3 sequence reads: CASSPYNYGYTF. CDR3 nucleotide sequence: TGTGCCAGCAGCCCTTATAACTATGGCTACACCTTC.

This chain uses TRBV11-2 with TRBJ2-7; 7 bases are a match to TRBD2. Germline values: CDR1 SGHAT, CDR2 FQNNGV. V trimming: 6 bases; J trimming: 4 bases; junction bases outside the gene matches: 15. This CDR3 is 16 amino acids long. The CDR3 reads CASRPRASSGRYEQYF. The CDR3 region has the DNA TGTGCCAGCAGACCGCGGGCCTCTAGCGGTAGATACGAGCAGTACTTC.

This clone was found once. In nucleotides, the CDR3 is TGTGCCAGCAGGTCGGGACTAGCGGGGGGCCATAGCTCCTACAATGAGCAGTTCTTC. This gives the protein CASRSGLAGGHSSYNEQFF. V usage is TRBV3-1 (or the pseudogene TRBV3-2) and J usage is TRBJ2-1; 15 positions match TRBD2. Germline CDR1 LGHDT, CDR2 YNNKEL (reference sequence). The CDR3 has 19 residues. Trimming cost V 6 bases and J 0 bases; bases outside gene matches: 9.

This clone was counted a single time. The CDR3 loop is CASSPQTADYGYTF. CDR3 DNA sequence: TGCGCCAGCAGCCCACAGACAGCTGACTATGGCTACACCTTC. The genes are TRBV5-1 and TRBJ1-2, with a weak D call TRBD1 (5 bases). Looked up from germline, CDR1 is SGHRS and CDR2 is YFSETQ. Between the trimmed V and J ends, which lost 4 bases and 3 bases, there was a span of 13 bases. The CDR3 is made up of 14 amino acids.

The chain carries TRBV24-1 and TRBJ1-1; D uncertain. Germline CDR1 and CDR2: KGHDR and SFDVKD. This CDR3 comprises 13 residues. V dropped 4 bases and J dropped 1 base, with 6 bases sitting between them. The CDR3 loop reads CATSEDENTEAFF. In DNA, the CDR3 is TGTGCCACCAGTGAAGATGAGAACACTGAAGCTTTCTTT.

The CDR3 coding sequence is TGTGCCAGCAGCGTAGGGAGCTCCTATAATTCACCCCTCCACTTT. Translation gives CASSVGSSYNSPLHF. This chain joins TRBV9 and TRBJ1-6; D uncertain. Trimming shortened V by 0 bases and J by 0 bases, and 4 bases separated the two germline ends. CDR3 size: 15 residues. Germline CDR1 is SGDLS and CDR2 is YYNGEE.

This chain joins TRBV2 and TRBJ1-5; no clear D gene. Germline CDR1 reads SNHLY; CDR2 reads FYNNEI. The CDR3 consists of 13 residues. Trimming took off 2 bases at V and 3 bases at J, with 5 bases between the two ends. The CDR3 loop reads CASSENPNQPQHF. CDR3 bases: TGTGCCAGCAGTGAAAATCCCAATCAGCCCCAGCATTTT.

The chain recombines TRBV5-1 with TRBJ1-2; weak D call: TRBD1 (6 bases). Trimming left V 3 bases short and J 7 bases short, with 16 bases between. The CDR3 runs to 14 residues. The germline CDR1 and CDR2 sequences are SGHRS and YFSETQ. The CDR3 region is CASSWGAGSPGYTF. CDR3 sequence (DNA): TGCGCCAGCAGCTGGGGGGCAGGGAGTCCTGGCTACACCTTC. The full variable domain, in which reference TRBV5-1 and TRBJ1-2 provide the parts outside the CDR3, is KAGVTQTPRYLIKTRGQQVTLSCSPISGHRSVSWYQQTPGQGLQFLFEYFSETQRNKGNFPGRFSGRQFSNSRSEMNVSTLELGDSALYLCASSWGAGSPGYTFGSGTRLTVV.

The CDR3 spells CASVYDRGSYNEQFF. Here the CDR3 DNA reads TGTGCCAGCGTGTACGACAGGGGCTCCTACAATGAGCAGTTCTTC. The V call is TRBV6-5, the J call TRBJ2-1; 8 positions match TRBD1. Germline values: CDR1 MNHEY, CDR2 SVGAGI. J was trimmed by 0 bases and V by 8 bases; bases with no gene match: 6. The CDR3 has 15 amino acids.